This T cell receptor beta chain is drawn from a study of cytomegalovirus exposure and HLA in healthy donors. Study findings and constraints: A reported reduction in N-insertions relative to the approximately 640-donor mean was seen in an Asian-associated ancestry cluster in a later analysis. Sequence variants that were highly shared formed a cluster that was likely a sequencing artifact. Rare TCR sequences dominated, though some public TCRs recurred in many donors.

Primers: 60 Vbeta forward and 13 Jbeta reverse. Clones were sequenced by immunoSEQ multiplex PCR, and TCRdb holds only the in-frame ones, with some missing. The data show about 160,000 clones, with approximately 81% seen just once and approximately 2.3% held by the top ten. About this clone itself: Its antigen is as yet unknown.

Sequenced: PBMCs. This receptor was taken from a female donor in good health and CMV-seronegative.

CDR3 in DNA: TGTGCCAGCAGTTTTGATAGCGGGGGGGCCTCTGAGCAGTTCTTC. This codes for CASSFDSGGASEQFF. The chain combines TRBV27 with TRBJ2-1; 11 nucleotides align to TRBD2. Germline CDR1 reads MNHEY; CDR2 reads SMNVEV (reference sequence). The trim removed 3 bases at V and 9 bases at J, leaving 7 bases unmatched. The CDR3 extends over 15 amino acids.